These T cell receptor beta chains were read from a single sample in a study of blood T cells in healthy people across ages. TCRdb redid the calling of the 5' RACE reads with MiXCR, one entry per CDR3 protein. The repertoire includes about 1.5 million distinct CDR3 sequences, around 39% of them detected once, and 7% to 9% sits in the top ten. Sequenced sample: blood. All receptors come from a woman between 18 and 30 years old in good health. Each CDR3 is given with its conserved first and last residue. A D gene is named only where the DNA matches it firmly. Rows give clone size only sometimes, using once, few, many, or a class for an expanded clone.

TRBJ2-1 TRBV7-9 . . 14 CASSFHSQSHEQFF TGTGCCAGCAGCTTCCATTCCCAATCACATGAGCAGTTCTTC
TRBJ2-7 TRBV12-3/TRBV12-4 TRBD2 few 17 CASSLPPVLAGIYEQYF TGTGCCAGCAGTTTGCCCCCGGTTCTAGCGGGGATCTACGAGCAGTACTTC
TRBJ2-3 TRBV7-2 . . 13 CASSLGLERTQYF TGTGCCAGCAGCTTAGGACTTGAAAGAACGCAGTATTTT
TRBJ2-7 TRBV28 TRBD1 few 15 CASILRTGSSYEQYF TGTGCCAGCATCCTTAGGACAGGAAGCTCCTACGAGCAGTACTTC
TRBJ2-5 TRBV6-5 TRBD2 . 16 CASSYSSGSYQETQYF TGTGCCAGCAGTTACTCTAGCGGGAGTTACCAAGAGACCCAGTACTTC
TRBJ2-7 TRBV3-1 . few 13 CASSRQVNYEQYF TGTGCCAGCAGCCGACAGGTCAACTACGAGCAGTACTTC
TRBJ2-7 TRBV14 . . 17 CASSQERVARQTYEQYF TGTGCCAGCAGCCAAGAGCGGGTCGCGAGACAGACCTACGAGCAGTACTTC
TRBJ1-5 TRBV28 TRBD1 . 16 CASSFPKTGVDQPQHF TGTGCCAGCAGTTTTCCCAAGACAGGGGTTGATCAGCCCCAGCATTTT
TRBJ1-4 TRBV7-2 . few 14 CASSPGGIDEKLFF TGTGCCAGCAGCCCTGGGGGAATCGACGAAAAACTGTTTTTT
TRBJ1-2 TRBV12-3/TRBV12-4 . . 14 CASSPGPSNYGYTF TGTGCCAGCAGCCCTGGACCGTCTAACTATGGCTACACCTTC
TRBJ2-3 TRBV6-1 TRBD2 once 15 CASRGSSGSGDTQYF TGTGCCAGCCGGGGTAGTAGCGGGAGTGGAGATACGCAGTATTTT
TRBJ2-7 TRBV12-3/TRBV12-4 . . 13 CASQNRDSYEQYF TGTGCCAGCCAGAACAGGGACTCCTACGAGCAGTACTTC
TRBJ2-1 TRBV6-1 TRBD2 few 16 CASCQRGLALYNEQFF TGTGCCAGCTGCCAGAGGGGACTAGCGTTATACAATGAGCAGTTCTTC
TRBJ1-6 TRBV7-2 . . 13 CASSLAGRTALHF TGTGCCAGCAGCTTAGCGGGCCGGACGGCCCTCCACTTT
TRBJ1-1 TRBV20-1 TRBD1 . 14 CSAIRQGARTEAFF TGCAGTGCTATCCGACAGGGGGCGAGAACTGAAGCTTTCTTT
TRBJ2-3 TRBV20-1 TRBD1 . 15 CSAQRRDREIDTQYF TGCAGTGCCCAGCGCCGGGACAGGGAAATAGATACGCAGTATTTT
TRBJ2-1 TRBV29-1 TRBD2 . 15 CSVASGTSRRNEQFF TGCAGCGTGGCCTCCGGGACTAGCAGGAGGAATGAGCAGTTCTTC
TRBJ2-7 TRBV27 TRBD1 . 15 CASSSKPAGGSEQYF TGTGCCAGCAGTTCCAAGCCGGCAGGGGGCAGCGAGCAGTACTTC
TRBJ1-3 TRBV10-3 . . 13 CAISDQYRNTIYF TGTGCCATCAGTGATCAGTACAGAAACACCATATATTTT
TRBJ2-4 TRBV24-1 . . 18 CATSGRGPSGVVKNIQYF TGTGCCACCAGTGGACGAGGGCCATCAGGGGTGGTCAAAAACATTCAGTACTTC
TRBJ2-1 TRBV13 TRBD2 few 14 CASSLRLAGSEQFF TGTGCCAGCAGCTTAAGGCTAGCGGGATCCGAGCAGTTCTTC
TRBJ1-1 TRBV7-8 . . 14 CASSLWGLRSEAFF TGTGCCAGCAGCTTATGGGGCCTAAGGTCTGAAGCTTTCTTT
TRBJ2-7 TRBV2 TRBD1 few 13 CASQQGASYEQYF TGTGCCAGCCAACAGGGGGCCTCCTACGAGCAGTACTTC
TRBJ1-5 TRBV6-1 TRBD1 . 16 CASSMDRAYSNQPQHF TGTGCCAGCAGCATGGACAGGGCATATAGCAATCAGCCCCAGCATTTT
TRBJ2-7 TRBV4-1 . many 13 CASSQDGLSRQYF TGCGCCAGCAGCCAAGATGGTCTTTCGCGGCAGTACTTC
TRBJ1-2 TRBV12-3/TRBV12-4 TRBD1 . 16 CASSFRDRAHNYGYTF TGTGCCAGCAGTTTTCGCGACAGGGCTCATAACTATGGCTACACCTTC
TRBJ2-5 TRBV5-1 . . 16 CASSLAGRGGSETQYF TGCGCCAGCAGCTTGGCCGGTCGGGGTGGTTCCGAGACCCAGTACTTC
TRBJ1-5 TRBV12-3/TRBV12-4 . . 15 CASSFIGDSNQPQHF TGTGCCAGCAGCTTTATAGGGGATAGCAATCAGCCCCAGCATTTT
TRBJ2-2 TRBV7-9 . few 17 CASSLEWRRGNTGELFF TGTGCCAGCAGCTTAGAATGGCGACGGGGAAACACCGGGGAGCTGTTTTTT
TRBJ2-3 TRBV10-3 . . 14 CAISEGGGIDTQYF TGTGCCATCAGTGAGGGTGGAGGCATAGATACGCAGTATTTT
TRBJ2-7 TRBV27 . . 15 CASSFRGGGAAEQYF TGTGCCAGCAGTTTCAGGGGTGGTGGGGCCGCCGAGCAGTACTTC
TRBJ1-5 TRBV20-1 . . 13 CSAGPLGNQPQHF TGCAGTGCTGGGCCCCTTGGCAATCAGCCCCAGCATTTT
TRBJ1-1 TRBV7-2 . . 13 CASSSPARVEAFF TGTGCCAGCAGCTCCCCTGCGAGGGTTGAAGCTTTCTTT
TRBJ2-1 TRBV7-2 . . 14 CASSFMRDLSEQFF TGTGCCAGCAGCTTCATGCGGGACCTCTCTGAGCAGTTCTTC
TRBJ2-1 TRBV29-1 TRBD2 few 14 CSVEDRGTSDEQFF TGCAGCGTTGAAGATCGGGGGACTAGCGATGAGCAGTTCTTC
TRBJ2-2 TRBV5-1 . . 17 CASSLLSAGGNAGELFF TGCGCCAGCAGCTTGCTGTCTGCCGGTGGAAACGCCGGGGAGCTGTTTTTT
TRBJ2-5 TRBV7-9 . few 13 CASSGGGGETQYF TGTGCCAGCAGTGGAGGGGGAGGAGAGACCCAGTACTTC
TRBJ2-4 TRBV20-1 TRBD1 . 13 CSARGDRENIQYF TGCAGTGCTAGAGGGGACAGGGAGAACATTCAGTACTTC
TRBJ2-3 TRBV5-6 . . 12 CASSLVLGTQYF TGTGCCAGCAGCTTGGTGTTAGGTACGCAGTATTTT
TRBJ2-3 TRBV20-1 . . 15 CSAREPKGSTDTQYF TGCAGTGCTAGAGAACCTAAGGGCAGCACAGATACGCAGTATTTT
TRBJ2-7 TRBV27 TRBD2 . 17 CASSLGQSRTSVYEQYF TGTGCCAGCAGTTTAGGACAGAGCCGGACTAGCGTCTACGAGCAGTACTTC
TRBJ2-2 TRBV12-3/TRBV12-4 TRBD2 . 13 CANSVLADGELFF TGTGCCAACAGTGTACTAGCGGATGGGGAGCTGTTTTTT